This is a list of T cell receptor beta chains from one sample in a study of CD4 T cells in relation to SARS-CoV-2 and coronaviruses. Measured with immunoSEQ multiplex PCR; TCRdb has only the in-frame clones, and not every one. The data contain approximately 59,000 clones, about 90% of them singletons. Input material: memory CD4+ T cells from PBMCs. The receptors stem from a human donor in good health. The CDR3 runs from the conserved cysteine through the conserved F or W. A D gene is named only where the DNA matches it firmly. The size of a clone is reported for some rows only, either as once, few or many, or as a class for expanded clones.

CASSKTGTGVHEQFF,TGTGCCAGCAGCAAAACCGGGACAGGGGTACATGAGCAGTTCTTC,TRBV11-3,.,TRBJ2-1,TRBD1
CASSSPTVRVYGYTF,TGTGCCAGCAGTTCTCCGACGGTTCGGGTCTATGGCTACACCTTC,TRBV28,.,TRBJ1-2,.
CAWDTIASGNTIYF,TGTGCCTGGGATACAATCGCCTCTGGAAACACCATATATTTT,TRBV30,.,TRBJ1-3,.
CASSLTDTIGYTF,TGTGCCAGCAGCTTGACAGATACTATCGGCTACACCTTC,TRBV6-5,.,TRBJ1-2,.
CASSLAASGGYEQYF,TGTGCCAGCAGCTTAGCGGCTAGCGGGGGCTACGAGCAGTACTTC,TRBV7-8,.,TRBJ2-7,TRBD2
CASSSENLDTQYF,TGTGCCAGCAGTTCCGAGAATCTCGATACGCAGTATTTT,TRBV12-3/TRBV12-4,.,TRBJ2-3,.
CASSSGPGYTF,TGTGCCAGCAGTTCGGGACCGGGCTACACCTTC,TRBV6-5,.,TRBJ1-2,.
CASCHADQQSTQYF,TGTGCCAGCTGCCACGCGGACCAGCAATCAACTCAGTACTTC,TRBV7-8,.,TRBJ2-7,.
CASSYKVGQGTNYGYTF,TGTGCCAGCAGTTACAAAGTGGGACAGGGTACCAACTATGGCTACACCTTC,TRBV6-2/TRBV6-3,.,TRBJ1-2,TRBD1
CAWGQGTYNSPLHF,TGTGCCTGGGGACAGGGTACCTATAATTCACCCCTCCACTTT,TRBV30,few,TRBJ1-6,TRBD1
CASSQGTANTEAFF,TGTGCCAGCAGCCAGGGTACAGCGAACACTGAAGCTTTCTTT,TRBV7-9,.,TRBJ1-1,.
CASSTRDRGYTF,TGTGCCAGTAGTACCCGGGACAGGGGCTACACCTTC,TRBV19,.,TRBJ1-2,TRBD1
CASRPSTGENSPLHF,TGTGCCAGCAGGCCCTCAACAGGGGAGAATTCACCCCTCCACTTT,TRBV2,.,TRBJ1-6,TRBD1
CASSLVPTGGAETQYF,TGTGCCAGCAGCTTAGTTCCCACAGGGGGCGCGGAGACCCAGTACTTC,TRBV5-5,once,TRBJ2-5,TRBD1
CASSRSGGNTEAFF,TGTGCCAGCAGCAGATCAGGGGGGAACACTGAAGCTTTCTTT,TRBV5-4,.,TRBJ1-1,TRBD1
CASSPSWAGGSGGELFF,TGCGCCAGCAGCCCCTCCTGGGCGGGAGGGTCGGGCGGGGAGCTGTTTTTT,TRBV4-1,.,TRBJ2-2,TRBD2
CASSQEWTGGTTIYF,TGTGCCAGCAGCCAAGAGTGGACAGGGGGAACCACCATATATTTT,TRBV3-1/TRBV3-2,.,TRBJ1-3,TRBD1
CASSSGAYGYTF,TGTGCCAGCAGCTCCGGGGCTTATGGCTACACCTTC,TRBV7-2,.,TRBJ1-2,.
CASLRLAGGETQYF,TGTGCCAGCCTAAGGCTAGCGGGTGGGGAGACCCAGTACTTC,TRBV2,.,TRBJ2-5,TRBD2
CASSLTLGQGIFETQYF,TGTGCCAGCAGCTTAACGTTGGGACAGGGTATTTTTGAGACCCAGTACTTC,TRBV7-3,.,TRBJ2-5,TRBD1
CASSKALGDHQPQHF,TGTGCCAGCAGCAAAGCGCTGGGGGACCATCAGCCCCAGCATTTT,TRBV21-1,.,TRBJ1-5,.
CASSHMTGGHGYTF,TGTGCCAGCAGCCATATGACAGGGGGCCATGGCTACACCTTC,TRBV3-1/TRBV3-2,.,TRBJ1-2,TRBD1
CASSPTPSSYEQYF,TGTGCCAGCAGCCCAACCCCAAGCTCCTACGAGCAGTACTTC,TRBV7-8,.,TRBJ2-7,.
CASSPTGLQETQYF,TGTGCCAGCAGCCCGACAGGTCTCCAAGAGACCCAGTACTTC,TRBV7-3,.,TRBJ2-5,.
CASSGFREGGEQFF,TGTGCCAGCAGTGGATTTCGGGAGGGGGGTGAGCAGTTCTTC,TRBV2,once,TRBJ2-1,TRBD2
CASSQEGRGPIYEQYF,TGCGCCAGCAGCCAAGAAGGTAGGGGGCCAATCTACGAGCAGTACTTC,TRBV4-1,.,TRBJ2-7,TRBD1